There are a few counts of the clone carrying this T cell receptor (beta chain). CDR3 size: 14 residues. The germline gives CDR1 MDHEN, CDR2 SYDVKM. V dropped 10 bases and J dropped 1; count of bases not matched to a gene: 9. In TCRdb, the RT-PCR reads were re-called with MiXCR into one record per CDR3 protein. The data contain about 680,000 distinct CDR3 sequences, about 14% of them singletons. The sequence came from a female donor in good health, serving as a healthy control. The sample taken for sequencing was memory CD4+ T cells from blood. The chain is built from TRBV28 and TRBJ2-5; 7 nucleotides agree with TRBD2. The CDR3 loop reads CAIAGVAVQETQYF. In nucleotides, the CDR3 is TGTGCCATCGCGGGAGTAGCGGTCCAAGAGACCCAGTACTTC.